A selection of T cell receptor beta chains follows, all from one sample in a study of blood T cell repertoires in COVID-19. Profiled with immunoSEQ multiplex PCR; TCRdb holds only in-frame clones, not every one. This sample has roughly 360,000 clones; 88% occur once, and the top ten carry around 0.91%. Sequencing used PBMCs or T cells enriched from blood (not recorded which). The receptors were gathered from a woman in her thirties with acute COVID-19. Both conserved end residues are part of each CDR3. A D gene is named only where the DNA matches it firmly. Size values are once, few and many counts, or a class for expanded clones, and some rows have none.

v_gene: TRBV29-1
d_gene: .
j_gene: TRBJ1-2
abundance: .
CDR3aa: CSVGTDYGYTF
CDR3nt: TGCAGCGTTGGGACAGACTATGGCTACACCTTC

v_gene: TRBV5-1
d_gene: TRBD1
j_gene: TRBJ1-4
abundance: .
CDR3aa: CASSEGTGFYEKLFF
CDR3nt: TGCGCCAGCAGCGAAGGGACAGGGTTTTATGAAAAACTGTTTTTT

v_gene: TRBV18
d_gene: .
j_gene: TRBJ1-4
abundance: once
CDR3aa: CASSPRREYEKLFF
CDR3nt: TGTGCCAGCTCACCACGGAGAGAATATGAAAAACTGTTTTTT

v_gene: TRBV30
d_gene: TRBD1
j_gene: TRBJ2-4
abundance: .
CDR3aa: CAWTQGVGKNIQYF
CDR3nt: TGTGCCTGGACTCAGGGGGTCGGCAAAAACATTCAGTACTTC

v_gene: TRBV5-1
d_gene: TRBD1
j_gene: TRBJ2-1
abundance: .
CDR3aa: CASSLMAGGYNEQFF
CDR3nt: TGCGCCAGCAGCTTGATGGCAGGGGGCTACAATGAGCAGTTCTTC

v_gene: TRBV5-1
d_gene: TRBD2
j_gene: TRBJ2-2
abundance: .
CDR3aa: CASSSQAGANTGELFF
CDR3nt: TGCGCCAGCAGCTCCCAAGCGGGGGCGAACACCGGGGAGCTGTTTTTT

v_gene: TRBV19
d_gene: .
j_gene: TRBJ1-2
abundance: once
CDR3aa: CASSPGAGYPYGGYTF
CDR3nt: TGTGCCAGTAGTCCTGGGGCGGGGTACCCTTATGGAGGCTACACCTTC

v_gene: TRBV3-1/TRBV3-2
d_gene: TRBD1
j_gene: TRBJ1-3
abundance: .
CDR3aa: CASSQGWTGGRRNTIYF
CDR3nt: TGTGCCAGCAGCCAAGGTTGGACAGGGGGCAGAAGAAACACCATATATTTT

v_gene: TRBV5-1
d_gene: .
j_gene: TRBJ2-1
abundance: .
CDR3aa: CASHWTRVGGDEQFF
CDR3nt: TGCGCCAGCCACTGGACCCGCGTAGGCGGGGATGAGCAGTTCTTC

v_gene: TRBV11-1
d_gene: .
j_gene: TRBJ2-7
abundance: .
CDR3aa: CASSPWGDSYEQYF
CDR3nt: TGTGCCAGCAGCCCCTGGGGGGACTCCTACGAGCAGTACTTC

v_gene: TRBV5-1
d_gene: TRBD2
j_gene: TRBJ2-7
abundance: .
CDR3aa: CASSLGSSGVYEQYF
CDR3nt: TGCGCCAGCAGCTTGGGTTCTAGCGGGGTCTACGAGCAGTACTTC

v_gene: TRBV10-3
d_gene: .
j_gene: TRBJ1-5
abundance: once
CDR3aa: CAISESRVGQPQHF
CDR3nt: TGTGCCATCAGTGAGTCCAGGGTCGGTCAGCCCCAGCATTTT

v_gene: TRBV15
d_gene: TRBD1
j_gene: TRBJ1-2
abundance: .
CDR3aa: CATSRDIATGGFGYTF
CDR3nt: TGTGCCACCAGCAGAGATATTGCCACAGGGGGCTTTGGCTACACCTTC

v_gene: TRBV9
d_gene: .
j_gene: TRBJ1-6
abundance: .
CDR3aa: CASSSGQSGNSPLHF
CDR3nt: TGTGCCAGCAGCTCCGGACAATCAGGGAATTCACCCCTCCACTTT

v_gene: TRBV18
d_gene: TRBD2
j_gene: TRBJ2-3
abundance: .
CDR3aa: CASSPQRLAGSDTQYF
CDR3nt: TGTGCCAGCTCACCACAGAGACTAGCGGGGTCAGATACGCAGTATTTT

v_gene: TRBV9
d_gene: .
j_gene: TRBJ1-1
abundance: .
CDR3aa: CASSLRRGYTEAFF
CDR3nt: TGTGCCAGCAGCCTGCGGAGAGGATACACTGAAGCTTTCTTT

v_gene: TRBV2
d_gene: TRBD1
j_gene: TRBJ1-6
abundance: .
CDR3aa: CASGGQENSPLHF
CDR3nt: TGTGCCAGCGGGGGACAGGAAAATTCACCCCTCCACTTT

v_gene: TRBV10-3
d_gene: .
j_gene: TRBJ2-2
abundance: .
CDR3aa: CAISESILQGVTGELFF
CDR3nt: TGTGCCATCAGTGAGTCGATACTACAGGGCGTCACCGGGGAGCTGTTTTTT

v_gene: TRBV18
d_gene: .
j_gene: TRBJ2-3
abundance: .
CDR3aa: CASSPNDGDTQYF
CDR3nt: TGTGCCAGCTCACCCAACGACGGGGATACGCAGTATTTT

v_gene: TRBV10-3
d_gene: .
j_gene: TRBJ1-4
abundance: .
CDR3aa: CAISETLGTSREKLFF
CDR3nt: TGTGCCATCAGTGAGACGCTCGGGACATCCCGAGAAAAACTGTTTTTT

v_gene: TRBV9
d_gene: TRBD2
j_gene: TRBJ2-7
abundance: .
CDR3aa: CASSVRSGGAALHEQYF
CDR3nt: TGTGCCAGCAGCGTACGTAGCGGGGGGGCCGCGCTACACGAGCAGTACTTC

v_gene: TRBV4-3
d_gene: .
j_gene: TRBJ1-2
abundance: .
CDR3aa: CASSQVNGGEGGYTF
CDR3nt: TGCGCCAGCAGCCAAGTTAACGGAGGCGAGGGTGGCTACACCTTC

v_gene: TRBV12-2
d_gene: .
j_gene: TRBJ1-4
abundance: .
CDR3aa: CGPGGEKLFF
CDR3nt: TGTGGCCCGGGAGGAGAAAAACTGTTTTTT

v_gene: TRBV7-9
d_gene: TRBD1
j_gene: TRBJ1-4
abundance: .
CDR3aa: CASSLARDRGNEKLFF
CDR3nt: TGTGCCAGCAGCTTAGCCCGGGACAGGGGGAATGAAAAACTGTTTTTT

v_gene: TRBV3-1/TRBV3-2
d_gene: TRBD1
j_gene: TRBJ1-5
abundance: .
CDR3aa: CASSQGQGTNQPQHF
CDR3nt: TGTGCCAGCAGCCAAGGACAGGGGACCAATCAGCCCCAGCATTTT

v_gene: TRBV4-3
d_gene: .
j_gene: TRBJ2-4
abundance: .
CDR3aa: CASSQGLLGENIQYF
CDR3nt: TGCGCCAGCAGCCAGGGACTGCTGGGGGAAAACATTCAGTACTTC

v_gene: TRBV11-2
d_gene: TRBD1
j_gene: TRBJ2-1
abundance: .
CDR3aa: CASSPWDRVNEQFF
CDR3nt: TGTGCCAGCAGCCCCTGGGACAGGGTGAATGAGCAGTTCTTC

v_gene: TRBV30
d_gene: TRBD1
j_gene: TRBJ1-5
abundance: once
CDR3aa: CAWSPRGGGYYQPQHF
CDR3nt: TGTGCCTGGAGTCCCCGTGGAGGGGGCTACTATCAGCCCCAGCATTTT

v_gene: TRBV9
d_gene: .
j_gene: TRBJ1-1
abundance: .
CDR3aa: CASSVVQGNTEAFF
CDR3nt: TGTGCCAGCAGCGTAGTCCAGGGGAACACTGAAGCTTTCTTT

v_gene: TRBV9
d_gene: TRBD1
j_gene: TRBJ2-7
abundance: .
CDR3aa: CASSAGQGNQYF
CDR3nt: TGTGCCAGCAGCGCGGGACAGGGGAATCAGTACTTC

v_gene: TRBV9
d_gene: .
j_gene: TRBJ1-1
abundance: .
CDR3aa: CASSVGPLGGRREAFF
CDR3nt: TGTGCCAGCAGCGTAGGCCCCCTGGGGGGGCGGCGTGAAGCTTTCTTT

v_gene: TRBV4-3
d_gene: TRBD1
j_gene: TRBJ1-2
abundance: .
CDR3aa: CASSPGQGGFYGYTF
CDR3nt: TGCGCCAGCAGTCCTGGACAGGGCGGATTTTATGGCTACACCTTC

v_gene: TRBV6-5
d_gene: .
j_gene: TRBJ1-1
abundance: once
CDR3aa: CASSRGQLEAFF
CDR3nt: TGTGCCAGCAGCAGAGGACAGCTTGAAGCTTTCTTT

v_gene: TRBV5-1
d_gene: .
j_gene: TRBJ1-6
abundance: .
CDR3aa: CASSGMTEAQTYNSPLHF
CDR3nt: TGCGCCAGCAGCGGGATGACAGAGGCACAGACATATAATTCACCCCTCCACTTT

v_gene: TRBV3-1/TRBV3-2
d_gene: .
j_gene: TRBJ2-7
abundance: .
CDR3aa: CASSQGLAVPRSYEQYF
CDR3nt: TGTGCCAGCAGCCAAGGTTTGGCGGTGCCGAGGAGCTACGAGCAGTACTTC

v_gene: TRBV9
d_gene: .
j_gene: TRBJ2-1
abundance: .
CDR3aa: CASSVGGGFEQFF
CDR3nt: TGTGCCAGCAGCGTAGGTGGGGGCTTTGAGCAGTTCTTC

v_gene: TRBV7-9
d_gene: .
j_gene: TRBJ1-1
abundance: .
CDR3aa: CASSLSGGRWSTEAFF
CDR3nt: TGTGCCAGCAGCTTATCCGGGGGACGGTGGTCCACTGAAGCTTTCTTT

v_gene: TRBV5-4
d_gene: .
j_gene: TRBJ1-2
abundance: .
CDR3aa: CASSAGPNNYGYTF
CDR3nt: TGTGCCAGCAGCGCGGGACCTAATAACTATGGCTACACCTTC

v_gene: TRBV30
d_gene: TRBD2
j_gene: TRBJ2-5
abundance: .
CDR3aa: CAWGTTSGGFRETQYF
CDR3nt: TGTGCCTGGGGGACAACTAGCGGGGGTTTCAGGGAGACCCAGTACTTC

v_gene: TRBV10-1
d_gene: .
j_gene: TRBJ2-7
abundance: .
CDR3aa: CASSDQMYEQYF
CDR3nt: TGCGCCAGCAGTGACCAGATGTACGAGCAGTACTTC